This passage covers 6 T cell receptor beta chains from one sample sequenced in a study of control samples from healthy donors and cancer patients. Generated by immunoSEQ multiplex PCR, the TCRdb table keeps only in-frame clones and is missing some. The sample contains some 120,000 clones, 75% to 95% of which appear only once. The specimen was blood. These receptors all come from a man aged 18 to 30 in good health.

V and J are TRBV7-2 and TRBJ1-6, with D hard to call. CDR1 SGHTA and CDR2 FQGNSA come from the germline V gene. CDR3 length: 16 residues. Trimming removed 6 bases at V and 0 bases at J, with 12 bases between. In DNA form, the CDR3 reads TGTGCCAGCAGTAGATCGGCGAGCTCCTATAATTCACCCCTCCACTTT. It is translated as CASSRSASSYNSPLHF.

The V gene is TRBV29-1, the J gene TRBJ2-1; D is uncertain. Trimming cost V 6 bases and J 2 bases, with 17 bases left between them. Germline assignment: CDR1 SQVTM and CDR2 ANQGSEA. CDR3 length: 15 residues. DNA of the CDR3: TGCAGCGTCGAGGCAGGATTAACTCCCTACAATGAGCAGTTCTTC. It codes for CSVEAGLTPYNEQFF.

The chain couples TRBV11-1 to TRBJ2-2; TRBD2 agrees at 7 bases. V lost 5 bases and J lost 7; bases outside the gene matches: 7. This CDR3 comprises 14 residues. CDR1 SGHAT and CDR2 FQDESV come from the germline V gene (reference sequence). The DNA of the CDR3 is TGTGCCAGCAGCACCGGACTAGACGTCGGGGAGCTGTTTTTT. Translation: CASSTGLDVGELFF.

V usage is TRBV15 and J usage is TRBJ2-1, with 7 bases fitting TRBD2. There are 17 residues in the CDR3. Germline V gene lookup returns CDR1 LNHNV and CDR2 YYDKDF (reference sequence). With 0 bases clipped from V and 2 bases from J, the junction kept 7 bases outside the gene matches. In DNA, the CDR3 is TGTGCCACCAGCAGAGATTCGGGGGGAGGCCCCTACAATGAGCAGTTCTTC. This sequence encodes CATSRDSGGGPYNEQFF.

The chain is built from TRBV28 and TRBJ1-4; the D is unclear. This CDR3 spans 10 amino acids. CDR1 is MDHEN, CDR2 SYDVKM, per germline. The V end was cut by 5 bases, the J end by 8 bases, with 3 bases between. CDR3 sequence reads: CASSGEKLFF. The CDR3, as DNA: TGTGCCAGCAGTGGAGAAAAACTGTTTTTT.

This clone was observed a single time. This chain links TRBV9 with TRBJ2-7, with D hard to call. Germline V lookup: CDR1 SGDLS, CDR2 YYNGEE. Trimming left V 4 bases short and J 2 bases short, with 16 bases between. The CDR3 is 15 amino acids. The DNA for the CDR3 is TGTGCCAGCAGCATAGAGGCGGAGAGAGCCTACGAGCAGTACTTC. As protein: CASSIEAERAYEQYF. The whole variable domain, remainder taken from reference TRBV9 and TRBJ2-7, is DSGVTQTPKHLITATGQRVTLRCSPRSGDLSVYWYQQSLDQGLQFLIQYYNGEERAKGNILERFSAQQFPDLHSELNLSSLELGDSALYFCASSIEAERAYEQYFGPGTRLTVT.